These T cell receptor beta chains were read from a single sample in a study of CD8 T cells in Susac syndrome. TCRdb reprocessed the immunoSEQ multiplex PCR reads with MiXCR, giving one entry per CDR3 protein. The data contain hundreds of thousands of distinct CDR3 sequences, 89% of them seen just once; the ten biggest clones take up 0.18%. Sequences were obtained from CD8+ T cells from PBMCs. These TCRs come from a human donor with multiple sclerosis. The conserved cysteine and the conserved F or W are not part of the CDR3 here. Clone size, where shown, is once, few, many, or a class for clones that have expanded.

clone size,V gene,J gene,CDR3 protein
.,TRBV19,TRBJ1-2,ASRGETTNYGYT
.,TRBV27,TRBJ2-7,ASAKVGSYEQY
once,TRBV7-9,TRBJ2-3,ASSPRGGGSADTQY
.,TRBV28,TRBJ2-3,ASSLFGDGTSDTQY
.,TRBV27,TRBJ2-5,ASKTQGAKGETQY
.,TRBV6-5,TRBJ2-7,ASSRQPRVSQQY
.,TRBV29-1,TRBJ2-1,SVEDQGDEQF
.,TRBV27,TRBJ2-5,ASSLAGGTETQY
.,TRBV4-3,TRBJ1-5,ASSQDVGFGQPQH
.,TRBV28,TRBJ2-3,ASSIAGEGTDTQY
.,TRBV2,TRBJ1-3,ASSEGGGLGNTIY
once,TRBV12-3/TRBV12-4,TRBJ2-5,ASRLQWGGGETQY
few,TRBV27,TRBJ1-2,ASSPRGSYGYT
once,TRBV18,TRBJ2-3,ASSPPPGDTQY
few,TRBV7-9,TRBJ2-1,ASSLAPSSYNEQF
.,TRBV9,TRBJ1-2,ASSVGGLDYGYT
.,TRBV15,TRBJ2-7,ATSRSRLGSSYEQY
few,TRBV7-8,TRBJ2-1,ASSSPGVNEQF
.,TRBV19,TRBJ2-7,ASSIGTRGTYEQY
once,TRBV4-1,TRBJ2-7,ASSQLPLAGASYEQY
.,TRBV6-4,TRBJ1-1,ASSDRAGEAF
.,TRBV6-1,TRBJ1-3,ASRTVSSGNTIY
once,TRBV9,TRBJ2-5,ASSGARLEPETQY
.,TRBV29-1,TRBJ2-5,SSRMVAGTQETQY
once,TRBV7-2,TRBJ2-7,ASSPRSGFSYEQY
once,TRBV14,TRBJ2-7,ASSHLGQPDVY
.,TRBV30,TRBJ2-1,AWSSNEQF
.,TRBV28,TRBJ2-7,ASSWTGNSYEQY
few,TRBV7-7,TRBJ2-7,ASSLSPGSEQY
.,TRBV5-4,TRBJ1-5,ASSLGGESQPQH
.,TRBV7-6,TRBJ2-2,ASSLTEQGGPMAGELF
once,TRBV9,TRBJ2-1,ASNTGGYNEQF
.,TRBV3-1,TRBJ2-7,ASSQGPGGYEQY
.,TRBV30,TRBJ2-1,ACLRTSTNEQF
once,TRBV20-1,TRBJ1-2,SARGEGYT
.,TRBV7-9,TRBJ2-7,ASSSPDRGLYEQY
.,TRBV28,TRBJ2-7,ASSLVRVGYEQY
.,TRBV12-3/TRBV12-4,TRBJ2-2,ASRIGGNTGELF
.,TRBV7-3,TRBJ2-5,ASSPGPWGETQY
.,TRBV5-1,TRBJ2-5,ASSPLQGGETQY
.,TRBV7-2,TRBJ2-7,ASSLGLAGWDEQY
.,TRBV4-1,TRBJ2-1,ASSQVGPGTKNEQF
.,TRBV9,TRBJ2-7,ASSSSGTSDEQY
.,TRBV2,TRBJ1-6,ASSTGGGSPLH
.,TRBV5-1,TRBJ2-1,ASSLDRGPGYEQF
.,TRBV28,TRBJ2-7,ASSLGLGRDAYEQY
.,TRBV4-1,TRBJ1-2,ASSQVPSTGDYGYT
.,TRBV7-9,TRBJ1-2,ASSLLDRDDGYT
.,TRBV13,TRBJ1-5,ASSLSGIRNQPQH
once,TRBV15,TRBJ1-4,ATSRERGFNEKLF
.,TRBV6-1,TRBJ2-2,ASSELGEGDTGELF
.,TRBV11-2,TRBJ2-5,ASSFFPAGKETQY
once,TRBV20-1,TRBJ2-1,SASRSRQVMMIEQF
.,TRBV30,TRBJ2-2,AWSVEGNTGELF
.,TRBV4-1,TRBJ2-7,ASSQGPATYEQY
.,TRBV29-1,TRBJ2-7,SVEGQGQYEQY
.,TRBV18,TRBJ2-2,ASSPGDNTGELF